Listed here are 18 T cell receptor beta chains from one sample, sequenced in a study of shared clonotypes between healthy human individuals. The repertoire was sequenced with immunoSEQ multiplex PCR; TCRdb's copy has only in-frame clones and lacks some. The table lists some 1 million clones, around 76% of them singletons, with 1.2% to 1.5% in the top ten. The material sequenced was memory CD4+ T cells sorted from blood. The subset here: CD45RA-negative fraction. All receptors come from a man between 18 and 29 years old in good health.

This clone was seen only a few times. The chain combines TRBV7-9 with TRBJ2-4; no reliable D call. The CDR3 runs to 12 residues. V was cut by 5 bases and J by 9 bases, with 11 bases left in between. Germline V CDR1 and CDR2: SEHNR, FQNEAQ (reference sequence). CDR3 sequence reads: CASSPQSAIQYF. DNA for the CDR3: TGTGCCAGCAGCCCACAGTCGGCCATTCAGTACTTC.

The V and J genes are TRBV14 and TRBJ1-2; no reliable D call. Trimming pared 1 base from V and 7 bases from J, leaving 16 bases between. This CDR3 region has 15 residues. Germline CDR1 SGHDN, CDR2 FVKESK. The CDR3 DNA follows: TGTGCCAGCAGCCAAGGCCCAGCGAGGGTGGGTGGCTACACCTTC. It codes for CASSQGPARVGGYTF.

V gene TRBV19 combines with J gene TRBJ2-7; D assignment may be TRBD1 or TRBD2 (5 bases each). Germline assignment: CDR1 LNHDA and CDR2 SQIVND (reference sequence). V was cut by 4 bases and J by 12 bases, with 19 bases left in between. The CDR3 consists of 13 residues. The CDR3: CASSTTGTAILYF. CDR3 bases: TGTGCCAGTAGTACCACCGGGACGGCGATACTGTACTTC.

This clone has a handful of counts. This rearrangement joins TRBV5-6 to TRBJ1-1; D possibly corresponds to TRBD1 (5 bases). Trimming shortened V by 0 bases and J by 4 bases, and 13 bases separated the two germline ends. The germline gives CDR1 SGHDT, CDR2 YYEEEE. The length of the CDR3 is 15 residues. The CDR3 region has the DNA TGTGCCAGCAGCTTGGCCAGGCAGGGAGGCACTGAAGCTTTCTTT. Translating gives CASSLARQGGTEAFF.

V is TRBV30 and J is TRBJ1-6, with a tentative D call TRBD1 (5 bases). V lost 1 base to trimming and J lost 6 bases, with 13 bases between them. CDR1 is GTSNPN, CDR2 SVGIG, per germline (reference sequence). The CDR3 sequence is 15 residues long. In DNA form, the CDR3 reads TGTGCCTGGAGTGGCCCAGGGTCGGGTAATTCACCCCTCCACTTT. It yields the protein CAWSGPGSGNSPLHF.

The rearrangement joins TRBV10-3 to TRBJ2-7, with a possible D match to TRBD2 (5 bases). Germline V gene lookup returns CDR1 ENHRY and CDR2 SYGVKD. This CDR3 comprises 14 residues. V was cut by 3 bases and J by 3 bases, with 12 bases left in between. Here the CDR3 DNA reads TGTGCCATCAGTGATGGCGGGCAGCTCTACGAGCAGTACTTC. Translation gives CAISDGGQLYEQYF.

This chain links TRBV19 with TRBJ1-6; the match to TRBD1 covers 9 bases. V shed 5 bases, J shed 9 bases, and the junction held 8 bases outside the gene matches. The germline V gene has CDR1 LNHDA and CDR2 SQIVND (reference sequence). The CDR3 covers 15 residues. CDR3 loop: CASSLGQGKGSPLHF. The CDR3 DNA reads as TGTGCCAGTAGTCTGGGACAGGGCAAAGGTTCACCCCTCCACTTT.

The V gene is TRBV19, the J gene TRBJ2-5; D possibly corresponds to TRBD2 (5 bases). CDR1 is LNHDA and CDR2 is SQIVND in the germline V gene (reference sequence). Trimming left V 6 bases short and J 9 bases short, with 14 bases between. The CDR3 is made up of 12 amino acids. The CDR3 reads CASRGDYLPQYF. The CDR3 nucleotides read TGTGCCAGTAGGGGCGACTATTTACCCCAGTACTTC.

A note on this clone: The same CDR3 can be traced to other DNA sequences in this sample. The chain recombines TRBV5-1 with TRBJ2-3; 7 nucleotides align to TRBD1. The germline gives CDR1 SGHRS, CDR2 YFSETQ. The CDR3 has 14 amino acids. V shed 4 bases and J 3 bases; nucleotides not matched to a gene: 5. As DNA, the CDR3 is TGCGCCAGCAGCCTCAGACAGGGAACAGATACGCAGTATTTT. It is translated as CASSLRQGTDTQYF.

The chain joins TRBV6-5 to TRBJ1-2; D possibly corresponds to TRBD1 (5 bases). The CDR3 sequence is 11 residues long. The germline V gene encodes CDR1 MNHEY and CDR2 SVGAGI. V lost 8 bases and J lost 2, with 6 bases in between. The CDR3 region is CASGGNYGYTF. The CDR3 bases are TGTGCCAGCGGGGGAAACTATGGCTACACCTTC.

The chain recombines TRBV6-5 with TRBJ2-2; the D is unclear. Per the germline V gene, CDR1 is MNHEY and CDR2 is SVGAGI. The V end lost 5 bases, the J end lost 5 bases, and 9 bases lay between the germline ends. The CDR3 runs to 13 residues. The CDR3 nucleotides are TGTGCCAGCAGTACCCTTGCTACCGGGGAGCTGTTTTTT. Its translation is CASSTLATGELFF.

This chain joins TRBV16 and TRBJ1-2; tentative D call: TRBD1 (5 bases). Trimming took off 0 bases at V and 7 bases at J, with 15 bases between the two ends. CDR1 KGHSY and CDR2 FQNENV come from the germline V gene. This CDR3 contains 15 residues. The CDR3 sequence is CASSQSIGRVAGYTF. For the CDR3, the DNA is TGTGCCAGCAGCCAATCGATTGGCAGGGTGGCTGGCTACACCTTC.

J is TRBJ1-2 and V is TRBV18, with D possibly TRBD1 on 5 matching bases. V shed 0 bases and J shed 6 bases, with 14 bases lying between them. Germline assignment: CDR1 KGHSH and CDR2 LQKENI. The CDR3 has 15 residues. The CDR3 bases are TGTGCCAGCTCACCACCGGGGTTAGGGGAGCATGGCTACACCTTC. Its protein product is CASSPPGLGEHGYTF.

The chain employs TRBV30 and TRBJ1-1, with a possible D match to TRBD1 (6 bases). Trimming removed 0 bases at V and 5 bases at J, with 16 bases between. Germline V gene lookup returns CDR1 GTSNPN and CDR2 SVGIG (reference sequence). The CDR3 sequence is 15 residues long. This chain's CDR3 is CAWSVLSQGGTEAFF. For the CDR3, the DNA is TGTGCCTGGAGTGTACTGTCGCAAGGGGGAACTGAAGCTTTCTTT.

V gene TRBV13 combines with J gene TRBJ2-1, with 8 bases fitting TRBD2. Germline CDR1 reads PRHDT; CDR2 reads FYEKMQ (reference sequence). V was pared by 2 bases and J by 13 bases, with 10 bases of the junction left unmatched. The CDR3 length is 14 residues. This CDR3 reads CASSLNFREGKQFF. CDR3 coding DNA: TGTGCCAGCAGCTTAAACTTCCGGGAGGGCAAACAGTTCTTC.

V is TRBV11-2 and J is TRBJ2-2; TRBD1 aligns across 8 bases. In germline, CDR1 is SGHAT, CDR2 FQNNGV. The CDR3 has 15 amino acids. V shed 3 bases and J 4 bases; nucleotides not matched to a gene: 4. DNA of the CDR3: TGTGCCAGCAGCTTCGGCGACAGGGGCACCGGGGAGCTGTTTTTT. Protein sequence: CASSFGDRGTGELFF.

The V gene is TRBV5-1, the J gene TRBJ2-7, with D possibly being TRBD2 (5 bases). Germline V lookup: CDR1 SGHRS, CDR2 YFSETQ. V gave up 5 bases and J gave up 2 bases, with 14 bases separating them. There are 14 residues in the CDR3. CDR3 region: CASRSQDSTYEQYF. Here the CDR3 DNA reads TGCGCCAGCAGGAGTCAGGACTCAACCTACGAGCAGTACTTC.

This rearrangement joins TRBV5-1 to TRBJ1-6, with TRBD1 matching over 7 bases. CDR3 length: 18 amino acids. Germline V gene sequence: CDR1 SGHRS, CDR2 YFSETQ. V lost 0 bases to trimming and J lost 0 bases; unmatched junction nucleotides: 6. The CDR3 region has the DNA TGCGCCAGCAGCTTGGCGGGACAGCGAAGCTCCTATAATTCACCCCTCCACTTT. Translating gives CASSLAGQRSSYNSPLHF.